A single sample is the source of the 32 T cell receptor beta chains below, sequenced in a study of T cells in localized non-small cell lung cancer. Clones were sequenced by immunoSEQ multiplex PCR, and TCRdb holds only the in-frame ones, with some missing. The data show roughly 2,000 clones, roughly a quarter seen once. This specimen was lung tumor tissue, taken before any cancer treatment. The receptors shown here come from a female donor at least 60 years old with stage II squamous cell lung carcinoma.

In its sample, this clone ranks as medium-sized. The chain is built from TRBV11-3 and TRBJ1-5; 7 bases align to TRBD1. The CDR3 loop spans 16 amino acids. Unmatched junction bases numbered 7, after V lost 5 bases and J lost 0 bases. CDR1 SGHNT and CDR2 YENEEA come from the germline V gene. The CDR3 nucleotides are TGTGCCAGCAGCGGGGGGACAGTTTATAGCAATCAGCCCCAGCATTTT. Translating it yields CASSGGTVYSNQPQHF.

The chain links TRBV19 to TRBJ1-2; no reliable D call. Germline V CDR1 and CDR2: LNHDA, SQIVND (reference sequence). Trimming took 7 bases from V and 2 from J, leaving 8 bases between them. This CDR3 is built from 12 residues. This CDR3 is CASNGANYGYTF. The DNA of the CDR3 is TGTGCCAGTAACGGAGCGAACTATGGCTACACCTTC.

This rearrangement joins TRBV11-3 to TRBJ1-3, with D perhaps TRBD1 (5 bases). V was shortened by 4 bases and J by 3 bases, with 13 bases between the two germline ends. Germline CDR1 is SGHNT and CDR2 is YENEEA. The CDR3 loop spans 15 amino acids. The CDR3 here is CASSSMGQDGNTIYF. The CDR3 coding sequence is TGTGCCAGCAGCTCGATGGGGCAGGATGGAAACACCATATATTTT.

This chain uses TRBV10-2 with TRBJ2-5; D is perhaps TRBD1 (7 bases). Germline-derived CDR1 and CDR2 are WSHSY and SAAADI. The CDR3 loop spans 13 amino acids. Trimming took off 6 bases at V and 4 bases at J, with 12 bases between the two ends. CDR3 sequence: CASRSGGGETQYF. In DNA, the CDR3 is TGCGCCAGCAGATCAGGGGGAGGAGAGACCCAGTACTTC.

V is TRBV19 and J is TRBJ1-6; TRBD1 agrees at 7 bases. Germline CDR1 and CDR2: LNHDA and SQIVND (reference sequence). The CDR3 sequence is 15 residues long. V lost 5 bases, J lost 7 bases, and 8 bases stayed unmatched. The CDR3 DNA sequence: TGTGCCAGTAGTGGCCGGGACAGACAAAATTCACCCCTCCACTTT. It translates to CASSGRDRQNSPLHF.

This clone was seen a handful of times. The rearrangement uses TRBV6-8 and TRBJ1-1, with 8 positions matching TRBD1. The junction had 3 bases not matched to a gene; V was cut back by 5 bases and J by 1 base. The CDR3 consists of 14 residues. CDR1 MNHGY and CDR2 SAAAGT come from the germline V gene. In DNA form, the CDR3 reads TGTGCCAGCAGTGTGCAGGGGGCGAACACTGAAGCTTTCTTT. This translates into CASSVQGANTEAFF.

The chain couples TRBV30 to TRBJ1-3; no clear D gene. Germline V lookup: CDR1 GTSNPN, CDR2 SVGIG (reference sequence). The CDR3 extends over 15 amino acids. Trimming pared 0 bases from V and 0 bases from J, leaving 9 bases between. CDR3 nucleotide sequence: TGTGCCTGGAGTGTGGCTGTGAGCTCTGGAAACACCATATATTTT. Translated, it gives CAWSVAVSSGNTIYF.

This clone was picked up a small number of times. The chain has TRBV18 and TRBJ1-1; TRBD1 is a possible D gene (5 bases). This CDR3 has 15 residues. Germline V gene sequence: CDR1 KGHSH, CDR2 LQKENI. V was cut by 6 bases and J by 1 base, with 15 bases left in between. In DNA, the CDR3 is TGTGCCAGCTCCCCTAATGGGGGAGGGAACACTGAAGCTTTCTTT. Translating gives CASSPNGGGNTEAFF. Based on the CDR3 plus reference TRBV18 and TRBJ1-1, the full variable domain is NAGVMQNPRHLVRRRGQEARLRCSPMKGHSHVYWYRQLPEEGLKFMVYLQKENIIDESGMPKERFSAEFPKEGPSILRIQQVVRGDSAAYFCASSPNGGGNTEAFFGQGTRLTVV.

V usage is TRBV6-7 and J usage is TRBJ2-2; 7 bases map to TRBD1. TRBV6-7 is placed among ORFs of uncertain function. V dropped 8 bases and J dropped 7; count of bases not matched to a gene: 10. The CDR3 is made up of 14 amino acids. The CDR3 region is CASRTGALYGELFF. The CDR3 nucleotides are TGTGCCAGCCGGACAGGTGCTCTCTACGGGGAGCTGTTTTTT.

The chain carries TRBV18 and TRBJ2-5; D is undetermined. The V end lost 3 bases, the J end lost 0 bases, and 5 bases lay between the germline ends. This CDR3 has 13 residues. Germline V CDR1 and CDR2: KGHSH, LQKENI. CDR3 residues: CASSPGYQETQYF. Here the CDR3 DNA reads TGTGCCAGCTCACCGGGTTACCAAGAGACCCAGTACTTC.

The chain couples TRBV6-8 to TRBJ2-2; D is unresolved. The CDR3 contains 12 residues. The germline V gene encodes CDR1 MNHGY and CDR2 SAAAGT. Trimming took off 5 bases at V and 4 bases at J, with 5 bases between the two ends. CDR3 nucleotides: TGTGCCAGCAGTCGGACCACCGGGGAGCTGTTTTTT. Protein product: CASSRTTGELFF.

This clone came up a few times. V usage is TRBV6-8 and J usage is TRBJ1-5; unclear D gene. The CDR3 length is 12 residues. Per the germline V gene, CDR1 is MNHGY and CDR2 is SAAAGT. Trimming cost V 6 bases and J 7 bases, with 10 bases left between them. CDR3 protein: CASSDLRQPQHF. CDR3 nucleotides: TGTGCCAGCAGCGATCTTAGACAGCCCCAGCATTTT.

The chain carries TRBV5-1 and TRBJ1-1, with D unresolved. Trimming took off 2 bases at V and 1 base at J, with 9 bases between the two ends. The CDR3 length is 14 residues. Germline V gene data show CDR1 as SGHRS and CDR2 as YFSETQ. The CDR3 sequence is CASSLRSSNTEAFF. Written as DNA, the CDR3 is TGCGCCAGCAGCTTAAGGTCATCGAACACTGAAGCTTTCTTT.

This clone was counted only a few times. This rearrangement joins TRBV7-2 to TRBJ1-1, with a weak D call TRBD1 (5 bases). The germline V and J ends were trimmed by 6 bases and 1 base, with 9 bases remaining between them. Germline CDR1 SGHTA, CDR2 FQGNSA. This CDR3 comprises 13 residues. The CDR3, as DNA: TGTGCCAGCAGTTTGCAGGGGAACACTGAAGCTTTCTTT. It is translated as CASSLQGNTEAFF.

This clone has more than one count but fewer than ten. This chain uses TRBV11-3 with TRBJ2-1; 11 positions match TRBD2. The CDR3 is 15 amino acids. V gave up 6 bases and J gave up 8 bases; unmatched junction bases: 9. Germline V gene data show CDR1 as SGHNT and CDR2 as YENEEA. The CDR3 DNA follows: TGTGCCAGCAGATCACTAGCGGGAGCTACGGATGAGCAGTTCTTC. This sequence encodes CASRSLAGATDEQFF.

The chain links TRBV19 to TRBJ2-7; D unclear. Per the germline V gene, CDR1 is LNHDA and CDR2 is SQIVND (reference sequence). The CDR3 loop spans 13 amino acids. Trimming removed 1 base at V and 3 bases at J, with 7 bases between. CDR3 DNA sequence: TGTGCCAGTAGTATAGGCAAGGGCTACGAGCAGTACGTC. This gives the protein CASSIGKGYEQYV.

This chain connects TRBV9 to TRBJ1-5; TRBD1 is a possible D gene (6 bases). Germline V CDR1 and CDR2: SGDLS, YYNGEE. The CDR3 sequence is 12 residues long. V lost 9 bases to trimming and J lost 5 bases, with 12 bases between them. CDR3 nucleotide sequence: TGTGCCACCAGGGGCGAGGATCAGCCCCAGCATTTT. Its protein product is CATRGEDQPQHF.

This chain uses TRBV5-1 with TRBJ2-2; D unclear. In germline, CDR1 is SGHRS, CDR2 YFSETQ. Trimming stripped 0 bases from V and 7 bases from J, with 13 bases between. CDR3 length equals 15 residues. CDR3 residues: CASSLVGPHGGELFF. The CDR3 DNA sequence: TGCGCCAGCAGCTTGGTTGGTCCCCACGGCGGGGAGCTGTTTTTT.

The genes are TRBV18 and TRBJ2-7, with TRBD1 identical over 7 bases. The V segment lost 3 bases and the J segment 5 bases; nucleotides outside the gene matches: 7. The CDR3 has 14 residues. Germline values: CDR1 KGHSH, CDR2 LQKENI. The CDR3 nucleotides are TGTGCCAGCTCACCCGCAGGGGGTGGGAACGAGCAGTACTTC. This encodes CASSPAGGGNEQYF.

The rearrangement joins TRBV19 to TRBJ2-2; the D is unclear. This CDR3 region has 14 residues. Germline V gene data show CDR1 as LNHDA and CDR2 as SQIVND (reference sequence). V was cut by 5 bases and J by 1 base, with 8 bases left in between. CDR3 amino acids: CASSWPGNTGELFF. The CDR3 DNA is TGTGCCAGTAGTTGGCCAGGGAACACCGGGGAGCTGTTTTTT.

The chain is built from TRBV11-3 and TRBJ2-2; 7 bases fit TRBD2. This CDR3 has 14 amino acids. Looked up from germline, CDR1 is SGHNT and CDR2 is YENEEA. The junction had 1 base not matched to a gene; V was cut back by 0 bases and J by 6 bases. CDR3: CASSLEGGAGELFF. The CDR3 DNA follows: TGTGCCAGCAGCTTAGAGGGAGGGGCCGGGGAGCTGTTTTTT.

The chain links TRBV9 to TRBJ1-1; D call uncertain. CDR3 length: 13 residues. Trimming pared 5 bases from V and 6 bases from J, leaving 14 bases between. CDR1 SGDLS and CDR2 YYNGEE come from the germline V gene. In DNA form, the CDR3 reads TGTGCCAGCAGTGTTCTACCCGAGGCTGAAGCTTTCTTT. This gives the protein CASSVLPEAEAFF.

The genes are TRBV9 and TRBJ2-5, with 7 positions matching TRBD2. The CDR3 is 15 amino acids. Losses at the gene ends were 5 bases for V and 2 bases for J; bases not matched to a gene: 9. Germline CDR1 is SGDLS and CDR2 is YYNGEE. CDR3 nucleotides: TGTGCCAGCAGTGAAGAGCGGGAAGTGCAAGAGACCCAGTACTTC. It is translated as CASSEEREVQETQYF.

The V gene is TRBV10-3, the J gene TRBJ2-6, with D possibly being TRBD1 (5 bases). CDR1 and CDR2 from the germline V gene are ENHRY and SYGVKD. V was cut by 4 bases and J by 2 bases, with 12 bases left in between. The CDR3 is 16 residues long. As DNA, the CDR3 is TGTGCCATCAGTGCTCTCAGGGCGGCTGGGGCCAACGTCCTGACTTTC. Protein sequence: CAISALRAAGANVLTF.

This chain joins TRBV9 and TRBJ2-3; 10 bases agree with TRBD1. Germline V lookup: CDR1 SGDLS, CDR2 YYNGEE. Trimming took 3 bases from V and 5 from J; bases not matched to a gene: 0. The CDR3 runs to 13 residues. The DNA of the CDR3 is TGTGCCAGCAGCGGGGACAGGGGAGATACGCAGTATTTT. It is translated as CASSGDRGDTQYF. Variable domain in full (rest from reference TRBV9 and TRBJ2-3): DSGVTQTPKHLITATGQRVTLRCSPRSGDLSVYWYQQSLDQGLQFLIQYYNGEERAKGNILERFSAQQFPDLHSELNLSSLELGDSALYFCASSGDRGDTQYFGPGTRLTVL.

This clone was recorded a few times. The chain has TRBV7-1 and TRBJ2-7, with D possibly matching TRBD2 (5 bases). TRBV7-1 belongs to the ORF category, with a function that is uncertain. Trimming removed 5 bases at V and 3 bases at J, with 14 bases between. CDR3 length: 14 amino acids. CDR3 loop: CASSRDRGFYEQYF. DNA for the CDR3: TGTGCCAGCAGCCGTGACCGGGGATTCTACGAGCAGTACTTC.

This sequence joins TRBV5-1 and TRBJ1-1; D gene ambiguous. The CDR3 extends over 14 amino acids. The ends were cut back, 4 bases at V and 1 base at J, with 11 bases in the middle. Germline V gene lookup returns CDR1 SGHRS and CDR2 YFSETQ. The DNA for the CDR3 is TGCGCCAGCAGCCTTCAACGGCAGAACACTGAAGCTTTCTTT. It encodes CASSLQRQNTEAFF.

The V and J genes are TRBV11-3 and TRBJ2-1, with 8 bases matching TRBD2. There are 15 residues in the CDR3. Trimming cost V 4 bases and J 6 bases; bases outside gene matches: 8. From germline, CDR1 is SGHNT and CDR2 YENEEA. The CDR3 sequence is CASSWLAGKGNEQFF. The CDR3 DNA reads TGTGCCAGCAGCTGGCTAGCGGGTAAAGGCAATGAGCAGTTCTTC.

The chain recombines TRBV19 with TRBJ1-5; no clear D. Germline V gene data show CDR1 as LNHDA and CDR2 as SQIVND (reference sequence). V was cut by 5 bases and J by 4 bases, with 6 bases left in between. The CDR3 is 12 residues long. The CDR3 spells CASSLGNQPQHF. CDR3 nucleotides: TGTGCCAGTAGTTTAGGTAATCAGCCCCAGCATTTT.

In this sample, this clone is medium-sized (0.01 to 0.1%). The CDR3 nucleotides read TGTGCCAGCAGTTCCATTGTGGGACTAGGCGATGAGCAGTTCTTC. It codes for CASSSIVGLGDEQFF. The chain has TRBV11-3 and TRBJ2-1; the match to TRBD2 covers 8 bases. The CDR3 sequence is 15 residues long. Per the germline V gene, CDR1 is SGHNT and CDR2 is YENEEA. The trim removed 6 bases at V and 8 bases at J, leaving 12 bases unmatched.

This sequence joins TRBV7-2 and TRBJ1-3; D is possibly TRBD1 (5 bases). From germline, CDR1 is SGHTA and CDR2 FQGNSA. The CDR3 covers 13 residues. Trimming left V 5 bases short and J 4 bases short, with 9 bases between. The CDR3 region has the DNA TGTGCCAGCAGCGGGACGAGCGGAAACACCATATATTTT. This codes for CASSGTSGNTIYF.

In this sample, this clone turned up a few times. The chain employs TRBV9 and TRBJ2-6, with D perhaps matching TRBD2 (5 bases). The CDR3 is 15 residues long. Germline V gene sequence: CDR1 SGDLS, CDR2 YYNGEE. The V gene lost 7 bases and the J gene lost 5 bases, with 16 bases spanning the gap. The CDR3, as DNA: TGTGCCAGCTGCGGAGGTACAAGTCGGGCCAACGTCCTGACTTTC. Encoded protein: CASCGGTSRANVLTF.